This is a list of T cell receptor beta chains from one sample in a study of cytomegalovirus exposure and HLA in healthy donors. Here immunoSEQ multiplex PCR was the method, and the copy in TCRdb shows in-frame clones only, minus some. Here the sample spans about 160,000 clones, 75% to 90% being singletons. The sequenced material came from PBMCs. These receptors originate from a boy aged 2-9 years in good health and CMV-seronegative. Each CDR3 is given with its conserved first and last residue. The D gene is left open where the match is weak. Rows give clone size only sometimes, using once, few, many, or a class for an expanded clone.

V	D	J	size	CDR3	DNA
TRBV29-1	-	TRBJ2-7	-	CSVGGPNTYEQYF	TGCAGCGTTGGAGGTCCAAACACCTACGAGCAGTACTTC
TRBV6-1	TRBD1	TRBJ2-1	once	CASSGLQGNEQFF	TGTGCCAGCAGTGGCTTACAGGGGAATGAGCAGTTCTTC
TRBV7-9	-	TRBJ1-1	-	CASSLDVRVYTEAFF	TGTGCCAGCAGCTTAGATGTGCGGGTCTACACTGAAGCTTTTTTT
TRBV5-1	-	TRBJ2-3	once	CASSTPGVTDTQYF	TGCGCCAGCAGCACCCCGGGAGTAACAGATACGCAGTATTTT
TRBV7-8	-	TRBJ2-7	-	CASSPKGFEQYF	TGTGCCAGCAGCCCGAAGGGGTTCGAGCAGTACTTC
TRBV28	-	TRBJ1-4	once	CATNMGANEKLFF	TGTGCCACCAACATGGGAGCTAATGAAAAACTGTTTTTT
TRBV12-5	-	TRBJ1-5	-	CASAHGGGKGNQPQHF	TGTGCTAGTGCCCATGGGGGGGGCAAGGGCAATCAGCCCCAGCATTTT
TRBV9	-	TRBJ2-2	-	CASSVVADATGELFF	TGTGCCAGCAGCGTAGTAGCGGACGCCACCGGGGAGCTGTTTTTT
TRBV27	TRBD1	TRBJ1-5	few	CASRETGGGSNQPQHF	TGTGCCAGCAGGGAAACAGGGGGAGGAAGCAATCAGCCCCAGCATTTT
TRBV5-1	-	TRBJ1-5	-	CASSLGGPNQPQHF	TGCGCCAGCAGCTTGGGGGGGCCCAATCAGCCCCAGCATTTT
TRBV27	-	TRBJ2-5	-	CASSLRGAVPGTQYF	TGTGCCAGCAGTTTGCGGGGTGCAGTGCCTGGGACCCAGTACTTC
TRBV15	-	TRBJ1-3	-	CATHSGLNTIYF	TGTGCCACCCATTCAGGGCTCAACACCATATATTTT
TRBV19	TRBD1	TRBJ1-2	-	CASRPTGGNYGYTF	TGTGCCAGTCGACCGACAGGGGGAAACTATGGCTACACCTTC
TRBV18	TRBD2	TRBJ2-7	once	CASSPRIAGGQYEQYF	TGTGCCAGCTCACCAAGGATAGCGGGAGGGCAATACGAGCAGTACTTC
TRBV27	-	TRBJ2-5	once	CASSLDVTVFQGTQETQYF	TGTGCCAGCAGTTTAGACGTGACAGTCTTCCAGGGTACACAAGAGACCCAGTACTTC
TRBV27	-	TRBJ1-2	-	CASSSHNRAEDGYTF	TGTGCCAGCAGTTCGCATAACAGGGCTGAGGATGGCTACACCTTC
TRBV10-3	-	TRBJ1-5	-	CAISGAQNQPQHF	TGTGCCATCAGTGGGGCCCAGAATCAGCCCCAGCATTTT
TRBV7-2	TRBD2	TRBJ2-1	-	CASSRRLAGIYNEQFF	TGTGCCAGCAGCCGCCGACTAGCGGGGATCTACAATGAGCAGTTCTTC
TRBV18	-	TRBJ2-3	-	CASSQAVGTDTQYF	TGTGCCAGCTCACAAGCTGTCGGCACAGATACGCAGTATTTT
TRBV5-1	-	TRBJ2-3	-	CASSLDRQGGDTQYF	TGCGCCAGCAGCTTGGATCGTCAGGGCGGAGATACGCAGTATTTT
TRBV10-3	-	TRBJ2-3	-	CAISESRGDTQYF	TGTGCCATCAGTGAGTCGCGGGGAGATACGCAGTATTTT
TRBV15	TRBD1	TRBJ1-2	-	CATSRGDRGNYGYTF	TGTGCCACCAGCAGAGGGGACAGGGGAAACTATGGCTACACCTTC
TRBV2	-	TRBJ1-5	once	CASSAGSNQPQHF	TGTGCCAGCAGTGCCGGTAGCAATCAGCCCCAGCATTTT
TRBV2	-	TRBJ2-3	few	CASSWTRAGTDTQYF	TGTGCCAGCAGTTGGACTCGTGCTGGCACAGATACGCAGTATTTT
TRBV5-5	TRBD1	TRBJ2-5	-	CASSAGQGALRETQYF	TGTGCCAGCAGCGCGGGACAGGGGGCGCTTCGGGAGACCCAGTACTTC
TRBV30	TRBD1	TRBJ1-2	-	CAWSRTGARNYGYTF	TGTGCCTGGAGCCGAACAGGGGCCCGTAACTATGGCTACACCTTC
TRBV30	-	TRBJ2-6	-	CAWKFAGPGANVLTF	TGTGCCTGGAAGTTCGCAGGGCCCGGGGCCAACGTCCTGACTTTC
TRBV5-1	-	TRBJ2-3	-	CASSPPRGTPDTQYF	TGCGCCAGCAGCCCGCCCCGCGGGACCCCCGATACGCAGTATTTT
TRBV29-1	-	TRBJ2-5	few	CSAARGETQYF	TGCAGCGCTGCCAGGGGAGAGACCCAGTACTTC
TRBV15	TRBD1	TRBJ1-2	-	CATSSGQGAGDGYTF	TGTGCCACCAGCAGTGGCCAGGGGGCTGGAGATGGCTACACCTTC
TRBV27	TRBD2	TRBJ2-7	-	CASSLRGTSGYEQYF	TGCGCCAGCAGTTTACGGGGGACTAGCGGCTACGAGCAGTACTTC
TRBV7-9	TRBD1	TRBJ2-7	-	CASSLVGTGLYEQYF	TGTGCCAGCAGCTTAGTTGGGACAGGCCTCTACGAGCAGTACTTC
TRBV19	-	TRBJ1-5	-	CASIEAGALSNQPQHF	TGTGCCAGTATCGAAGCGGGGGCCCTTAGCAATCAGCCCCAGCATTTT
TRBV6-5	-	TRBJ2-5	few	CASRRKETQYF	TGTGCCAGCAGGCGCAAAGAGACCCAGTACTTC
TRBV9	TRBD2	TRBJ2-5	-	CASSVDAGREETQYF	TGTGCCAGCAGCGTAGATGCCGGGAGGGAGGAGACCCAGTACTTC
TRBV21-1	-	TRBJ2-1	-	CASSKSERGGNEQFF	TGTGCCAGCAGCAAATCGGAGCGGGGGGGGAATGAGCAGTTCTTC
TRBV19	-	TRBJ1-6	-	CASSKGGQFYNSPLHF	TGTGCCAGTAGTAAGGGCGGACAGTTTTATAATTCACCCCTCCACTTT
TRBV11-2	TRBD1	TRBJ1-6	once	CASSQIRQGDSPLHF	TGTGCCAGCAGCCAAATTAGACAGGGGGATTCACCCCTCCACTTT
TRBV19	-	TRBJ1-2	-	CASSILPGTTGGYGYTF	TGTGCCAGTAGTATATTACCCGGGACTACTGGGGGCTATGGCTACACCTTC
TRBV11-3	TRBD1	TRBJ1-1	once	CASSLVPRQGGNTEAFF	TGTGCCAGCAGCTTAGTCCCTAGACAGGGCGGCAACACTGAAGCTTTCTTT
TRBV5-4	TRBD1	TRBJ2-5	-	CASSLKGARRETQYF	TGTGCCAGCAGCTTGAAGGGGGCACGGAGAGAGACCCAGTACTTC
TRBV7-8	-	TRBJ1-2	few	CASSNREDYGYTF	TGTGCCAGCAGCAACCGGGAAGACTATGGCTACACCTTC
TRBV19	TRBD1	TRBJ2-5	once	CASSIRYPGTASQETQYF	TGTGCCAGTAGTATTAGGTACCCCGGGACAGCCTCCCAAGAGACCCAGTACTTC
TRBV9	TRBD1	TRBJ2-5	-	CASSPQGQSQETQYF	TGTGCCAGCAGCCCCCAGGGACAGAGCCAAGAGACCCAGTACTTC
TRBV7-3	TRBD2	TRBJ2-1	-	CASSLRGTSVGDEQFF	TGTGCCAGCAGCTTAAGGGGGACTAGCGTAGGGGATGAGCAGTTCTTC
TRBV7-2	TRBD2	TRBJ2-5	-	CASSLGLAGGTQETQYF	TGTGCCAGCAGCTTAGGGCTAGCGGGGGGAACCCAAGAGACCCAGTACTTC
TRBV9	-	TRBJ1-1	-	CASSPTPVTTEAFF	TGTGCCAGCAGCCCAACACCAGTTACAACTGAAGCTTTCTTT
TRBV6-5	TRBD2	TRBJ2-5	-	CASSRDYGRETQYF	TGTGCCAGCAGCCGGGACTACGGCCGGGAGACCCAGTACTTC
TRBV5-6	TRBD1	TRBJ1-5	-	CASSVRTGLGGNQPQHF	TGTGCCAGCAGTGTAAGGACAGGGTTAGGGGGTAATCAGCCCCAGCATTTT
TRBV7-9	-	TRBJ1-1	-	CASQGGAYLLNTEAFF	TGTGCCAGCCAAGGGGGAGCGTACCTTTTGAACACTGAAGCTTTCTTT
TRBV2	-	TRBJ1-3	-	CASTGDRTGNTIYF	TGTGCCAGCACCGGAGACAGGACCGGAAACACCATATATTTT
TRBV6-6	-	TRBJ1-2	-	CASSYRYRDANYGYTF	TGTGCCAGCAGTTATCGCTACAGGGACGCTAACTATGGCTACACCTTC
TRBV28	-	TRBJ2-7	-	CASSLRGGEQYF	TGTGCCAGCAGTTTGAGGGGGGGCGAGCAGTACTTC
TRBV9	TRBD1	TRBJ1-2	-	CASRQTGNYGYTF	TGTGCCAGCAGACAGACAGGGAACTATGGCTACACCTTC
TRBV5-1	-	TRBJ1-1	once	CASSFYQGKGEKAFF	TGCGCCAGCAGCTTTTACCAGGGAAAGGGGGAGAAAGCTTTCTTT